This TCR beta chain was identified during a study of PD-L1 blockade in urothelial cancer. Background on the study: Prior exposure to chemotherapy in patients amounted to 0 to 3 regimens received. Blood gave a median about 150,000 T cells.

Regarding time point: peripheral blood 6 weeks after treatment start. Diagnoses among patients were locally advanced or metastatic urothelial carcinoma. Each patient gave between 1 and 8 samples, pretreatment and on-treatment. TCRdb keeps only in-frame clones here, not all; method: immunoSEQ multiplex PCR. The repertoire consists of 45,000 to 50,000 clones, with 80% to 90% occurring once and the leading ten covering 8.8%. The CDR3 runs to 13 residues. Between the trimmed V and J ends, which lost 6 bases and 4 bases, there was a span of 13 bases. Germline CDR1 is SGHRS and CDR2 is YFSETQ. The origin of this receptor is a man between 65 and 85 years old with urothelial cancer. The chain recombines TRBV5-1 with TRBJ1-1, with a possible D match to TRBD1 (6 bases). Material: PBMCs, obtained around atezolizumab (anti-PD-L1) treatment. CDR3 nucleotides: TGCGCCAGCATGCAGGGGCGAGGCACTGAAGCTTTCTTT. Its protein is CASMQGRGTEAFF.